This is a list of T cell receptor beta chains from one sample in a study of T cells in Graves' hyperthyroidism and ophthalmopathy. Via MiXCR, TCRdb re-called the multiplex PCR reads, giving one row per CDR3 protein. Of roughly 600,000 distinct CDR3 sequences listed, 14% are singletons. The sequenced material came from blood. The source of these receptors is a woman between 45 and 60 years old with Graves' ophthalmopathy. Each CDR3 is given with its conserved first and last residue. D genes are given only for firm matches. For some rows the clone size is stated as once, few or many, or as a class when expanded; others skip it.

j_call: TRBJ2-2
clone_size: -
v_call: TRBV19
d_call: -
cdr3_aa: CASSNRENLHLTGELFF
cdr3_nt: TGTGCCAGTAGTAACCGGGAAAACCTACATCTCACCGGGGAGCTGTTTTTT

j_call: TRBJ1-2
clone_size: many
v_call: TRBV7-2
d_call: TRBD1
cdr3_aa: CASSPDRARGGYTF
cdr3_nt: TGTGCCAGCAGCCCTGACAGGGCCAGGGGTGGCTACACCTTC

j_call: TRBJ2-5
clone_size: few
v_call: TRBV10-3
d_call: TRBD1
cdr3_aa: CATTNDRGQETQYF
cdr3_nt: TGTGCCACCACCAATGACAGGGGGCAAGAGACCCAGTACTTC

j_call: TRBJ1-5
clone_size: few
v_call: TRBV2
d_call: -
cdr3_aa: CASSGQSWNQPQHF
cdr3_nt: TGTGCCAGCAGTGGACAAAGTTGGAATCAGCCCCAGCATTTT

j_call: TRBJ2-7
clone_size: many
v_call: TRBV2
d_call: -
cdr3_aa: CASSEAGAQAYEQYF
cdr3_nt: TGTGCCAGCAGTGAAGCCGGCGCACAGGCCTACGAGCAGTACTTC

j_call: TRBJ2-2
clone_size: -
v_call: TRBV4-1
d_call: -
cdr3_aa: CASSQWESTGELFF
cdr3_nt: TGCGCCAGCAGCCAATGGGAGAGCACCGGGGAGCTGTTTTTT

j_call: TRBJ2-1
clone_size: many
v_call: TRBV12-3/TRBV12-4
d_call: -
cdr3_aa: CASSFLVGARGDEQFF
cdr3_nt: TGTGCCAGCAGTTTTCTAGTCGGGGCGCGAGGGGATGAGCAGTTCTTC

j_call: TRBJ2-3
clone_size: many
v_call: TRBV7-6
d_call: -
cdr3_aa: CASSFRPESTDTQYF
cdr3_nt: TGTGCCAGCAGCTTTCGTCCAGAGAGCACAGATACGCAGTATTTT

j_call: TRBJ2-5
clone_size: few
v_call: TRBV7-3
d_call: TRBD2
cdr3_aa: CASSSNSGSETQYF
cdr3_nt: TGTGCCAGCAGCTCAAATAGCGGGAGCGAGACCCAGTACTTC

j_call: TRBJ1-1
clone_size: -
v_call: TRBV25-1
d_call: TRBD1
cdr3_aa: CASSEVGRGSTEAFF
cdr3_nt: TGTGCCAGCAGTGAAGTGGGCAGGGGGAGTACTGAAGCTTTCTTT

j_call: TRBJ2-1
clone_size: many
v_call: TRBV11-3
d_call: -
cdr3_aa: CASSIRSYNEQFF
cdr3_nt: TGTGCCAGCAGCATAAGGTCCTACAATGAGCAGTTCTTC

j_call: TRBJ1-1
clone_size: -
v_call: TRBV6-1
d_call: -
cdr3_aa: CASRQGFMNTEAFF
cdr3_nt: TGTGCCAGCAGACAGGGATTTATGAACACTGAAGCTTTCTTT

j_call: TRBJ2-2
clone_size: -
v_call: TRBV11-3
d_call: -
cdr3_aa: CASSLIGLQSPGELFF
cdr3_nt: TGTGCCAGCAGCTTAATTGGTCTCCAGTCTCCCGGGGAGCTGTTTTTT

j_call: TRBJ1-1
clone_size: many
v_call: TRBV5-1
d_call: TRBD1
cdr3_aa: CASSLGTGMIAEAFF
cdr3_nt: TGCGCCAGCAGCCTAGGGACAGGGATGATCGCTGAAGCTTTCTTT

j_call: TRBJ2-7
clone_size: many
v_call: TRBV6-5
d_call: -
cdr3_aa: CASSYGFTYEQYF
cdr3_nt: TGTGCCAGCAGTTACGGGTTTACCTACGAGCAGTACTTC

j_call: TRBJ1-1
clone_size: many
v_call: TRBV6-2/TRBV6-3
d_call: -
cdr3_aa: CASSYRGGTEAFF
cdr3_nt: TGTGCCAGCAGTTACAGGGGCGGCACTGAAGCTTTCTTT

j_call: TRBJ2-7
clone_size: many
v_call: TRBV5-1
d_call: TRBD1
cdr3_aa: CASSLTGQGGEQYF
cdr3_nt: TGCGCCAGCAGCTTGACGGGACAGGGTGGTGAGCAGTACTTC

j_call: TRBJ1-4
clone_size: -
v_call: TRBV5-1
d_call: TRBD1
cdr3_aa: CASSLVETGATNEKLFF
cdr3_nt: TGCGCCAGCAGCTTGGTTGAGACAGGGGCAACTAATGAAAAACTGTTTTTT

j_call: TRBJ1-5
clone_size: -
v_call: TRBV6-1
d_call: TRBD1
cdr3_aa: CASFRSPGQNNQPQHF
cdr3_nt: TGTGCCAGCTTCCGGTCTCCGGGACAGAACAATCAGCCCCAGCATTTT

j_call: TRBJ2-7
clone_size: few
v_call: TRBV18
d_call: -
cdr3_aa: CASSRTGTPLYEQYF
cdr3_nt: TGTGCCAGCTCACGGACGGGGACCCCCTTGTACGAGCAGTACTTC

j_call: TRBJ2-7
clone_size: many
v_call: TRBV20-1
d_call: -
cdr3_aa: CSARVPGRPYYEQYF
cdr3_nt: TGCAGTGCTAGGGTACCCGGAAGACCCTATTACGAGCAGTACTTC

j_call: TRBJ2-1
clone_size: few
v_call: TRBV4-1
d_call: TRBD2
cdr3_aa: CASSQGSAGGSYNEQFF
cdr3_nt: TGCGCCAGCAGCCAAGGTAGTGCGGGGGGCTCCTACAATGAGCAGTTCTTC

j_call: TRBJ2-3
clone_size: -
v_call: TRBV20-1
d_call: TRBD2
cdr3_aa: CSPLTSGTADTQYF
cdr3_nt: TGCAGTCCGCTGACTAGCGGGACCGCAGATACGCAGTATTTT

j_call: TRBJ2-5
clone_size: many
v_call: TRBV28
d_call: -
cdr3_aa: CASSLSTISATQYF
cdr3_nt: TGTGCCAGCAGTTTATCAACTATCTCGGCGACCCAGTACTTC

j_call: TRBJ2-1
clone_size: many
v_call: TRBV2
d_call: -
cdr3_aa: CAVSGTGETDAYNEQFF
cdr3_nt: TGTGCCGTCTCCGGGACTGGTGAGACGGATGCCTACAATGAGCAGTTCTTC

j_call: TRBJ2-3
clone_size: many
v_call: TRBV27
d_call: TRBD1
cdr3_aa: CASSYPGQGTDTQYF
cdr3_nt: TGTGCCAGCAGCTACCCGGGACAGGGCACAGATACGCAGTATTTT

j_call: TRBJ2-1
clone_size: many
v_call: TRBV27
d_call: TRBD2
cdr3_aa: CASSLSGQGLREQFF
cdr3_nt: TGTGCCAGCAGTTTATCCGGGCAGGGACTACGTGAGCAGTTCTTC

j_call: TRBJ2-1
clone_size: many
v_call: TRBV19
d_call: -
cdr3_aa: CASSKALGLQNNEQFF
cdr3_nt: TGTGCCAGTAGTAAGGCCTTAGGGTTGCAAAACAATGAGCAGTTCTTC

j_call: TRBJ2-1
clone_size: few
v_call: TRBV9
d_call: TRBD1
cdr3_aa: CASSVDRGRYNEQFF
cdr3_nt: TGTGCCAGCAGCGTAGACAGGGGCCGATACAATGAGCAGTTCTTC

j_call: TRBJ1-3
clone_size: many
v_call: TRBV7-3
d_call: -
cdr3_aa: CASSPRAGYTIYF
cdr3_nt: TGTGCCAGCAGCCCTCGGGCAGGGTACACCATATATTTT

j_call: TRBJ2-1
clone_size: many
v_call: TRBV5-1
d_call: TRBD2
cdr3_aa: CASSLTSGAYNEQFF
cdr3_nt: TGCGCCAGCAGCTTGACTAGCGGGGCCTACAATGAGCAGTTCTTC

j_call: TRBJ2-1
clone_size: many
v_call: TRBV11-3
d_call: -
cdr3_aa: CASSVLGYEQFF
cdr3_nt: TGTGCCAGCAGCGTCCTGGGCTATGAGCAGTTCTTC

j_call: TRBJ2-3
clone_size: -
v_call: TRBV19
d_call: TRBD2
cdr3_aa: CASSIRGVDTQYF
cdr3_nt: TGTGCCAGTAGTATACGGGGGGTAGATACGCAGTATTTT

j_call: TRBJ2-3
clone_size: many
v_call: TRBV3-1
d_call: TRBD2
cdr3_aa: CASSFEVAGETTDTQYF
cdr3_nt: TGTGCCAGCAGCTTCGAAGTGGCGGGAGAAACAACAGATACGCAGTATTTT

j_call: TRBJ2-7
clone_size: few
v_call: TRBV27
d_call: -
cdr3_aa: CASSLRGSQTYEQYF
cdr3_nt: TGTGCCAGCAGTTTACGAGGGAGTCAAACCTACGAGCAGTACTTC

j_call: TRBJ2-5
clone_size: many
v_call: TRBV11-1
d_call: TRBD1
cdr3_aa: CASSLQGQYQETQYF
cdr3_nt: TGTGCCAGCAGCTTACAGGGACAGTACCAAGAGACCCAGTACTTC

j_call: TRBJ1-5
clone_size: -
v_call: TRBV12-3/TRBV12-4
d_call: -
cdr3_aa: CASSLAGVSRQPQHF
cdr3_nt: TGTGCCAGCAGTTTAGCAGGGGTCAGCCGTCAGCCCCAGCATTTT

j_call: TRBJ1-6
clone_size: many
v_call: TRBV18
d_call: -
cdr3_aa: CASSPKVGSYNSPLHF
cdr3_nt: TGTGCCAGCTCACCAAAGGTGGGCTCCTATAATTCACCCCTCCACTTT

j_call: TRBJ1-5
clone_size: many
v_call: TRBV28
d_call: -
cdr3_aa: CASITNRGQPQHF
cdr3_nt: TGTGCCAGCATCACCAACCGCGGGCAGCCCCAGCATTTT

j_call: TRBJ2-4
clone_size: many
v_call: TRBV18
d_call: -
cdr3_aa: CASSPAVAKNIQYF
cdr3_nt: TGTGCCAGCTCACCAGCGGTTGCCAAAAACATTCAGTACTTC

j_call: TRBJ2-7
clone_size: many
v_call: TRBV28
d_call: -
cdr3_aa: CASSFIRGLREQYF
cdr3_nt: TGTGCCAGCAGTTTTATACGGGGTCTACGCGAGCAGTACTTC

j_call: TRBJ2-5
clone_size: many
v_call: TRBV12-3/TRBV12-4
d_call: -
cdr3_aa: CASSLRESLQETQYF
cdr3_nt: TGTGCCAGCAGTCTGCGGGAATCCCTCCAAGAGACCCAGTACTTC

j_call: TRBJ2-3
clone_size: many
v_call: TRBV5-1
d_call: TRBD2
cdr3_aa: CASSPLGTRKDTQYF
cdr3_nt: TGCGCCAGCAGCCCTCTCGGGACTAGGAAAGATACGCAGTATTTT

j_call: TRBJ1-5
clone_size: -
v_call: TRBV20-1
d_call: -
cdr3_aa: CSASIHLGFRGNQPQHF
cdr3_nt: TGCAGTGCTAGCATTCATTTGGGGTTTCGAGGAAATCAGCCCCAGCATTTT

j_call: TRBJ2-2
clone_size: -
v_call: TRBV20-1
d_call: TRBD2
cdr3_aa: CSASGGGGTSGNTGELFF
cdr3_nt: TGCAGTGCTAGCGGGGGGGGGGGGACTAGCGGGAACACCGGGGAGCTGTTTTTT

j_call: TRBJ2-1
clone_size: many
v_call: TRBV6-2/TRBV6-3
d_call: -
cdr3_aa: CASGSREATNYNEQFF
cdr3_nt: TGTGCCAGTGGCTCGAGGGAGGCAACAAACTACAATGAGCAGTTCTTC

j_call: TRBJ2-7
clone_size: -
v_call: TRBV6-5
d_call: TRBD2
cdr3_aa: CASSYSGGVSYEQYF
cdr3_nt: TGTGCCAGCAGTTACTCGGGGGGGGTATCCTACGAGCAGTACTTC

j_call: TRBJ1-5
clone_size: many
v_call: TRBV28
d_call: -
cdr3_aa: CASSYAGKSFEGSNQPQHF
cdr3_nt: TGTGCCAGCAGTTACGCGGGGAAGAGTTTTGAGGGTTCGAATCAGCCCCAGCATTTT

j_call: TRBJ2-1
clone_size: many
v_call: TRBV2
d_call: TRBD1
cdr3_aa: CASTLSGTGGSEQFF
cdr3_nt: TGTGCCAGCACCCTAAGCGGGACAGGGGGCTCTGAGCAGTTCTTC

j_call: TRBJ1-2
clone_size: -
v_call: TRBV5-1
d_call: -
cdr3_aa: CASSPRAGYTF
cdr3_nt: TGCGCCAGCAGCCCCAGGGCAGGCTACACCTTC

j_call: TRBJ1-5
clone_size: -
v_call: TRBV4-1
d_call: -
cdr3_aa: CASSQVQSNQPQHF
cdr3_nt: TGCGCCAGCAGCCAAGTGCAAAGCAATCAGCCCCAGCATTTT

j_call: TRBJ2-2
clone_size: many
v_call: TRBV4-1
d_call: -
cdr3_aa: CASSQDGRLTGELFF
cdr3_nt: TGCGCCAGCAGCCAAGACGGGAGACTCACCGGGGAGCTGTTTTTT

j_call: TRBJ2-7
clone_size: many
v_call: TRBV30
d_call: TRBD2
cdr3_aa: CAWSTSGRYEQYF
cdr3_nt: TGTGCCTGGAGTACTAGCGGGAGATACGAGCAGTACTTC

j_call: TRBJ2-6
clone_size: many
v_call: TRBV20-1
d_call: -
cdr3_aa: CSARDQRHSGANVLTF
cdr3_nt: TGCAGTGCTAGAGATCAGAGACACTCTGGGGCCAACGTCCTGACTTTC

j_call: TRBJ1-6
clone_size: many
v_call: TRBV30
d_call: -
cdr3_aa: CAWSGQGINSPLHF
cdr3_nt: TGTGCCTGGAGTGGGCAGGGGATTAATTCACCCCTCCACTTT

j_call: TRBJ2-1
clone_size: -
v_call: TRBV12-3/TRBV12-4
d_call: -
cdr3_aa: CASSFFLERGEQFF
cdr3_nt: TGTGCCAGCAGTTTTTTTCTAGAAAGGGGTGAGCAGTTCTTC